These 29 T cell receptor beta chains originate from one sample sequenced in a study of blood T cells in healthy people across ages. A second PCR, run for roughly 7 to 12 cycles, used a sample-barcoded 5' primer plus a J-beta primer mix. MiXCR, applied by TCRdb to the 5' RACE reads, yields one record per CDR3 protein. The sample holds some 1.7 million distinct CDR3 sequences, 28% seen once. The sample comprised blood. These receptors came from a woman aged 25 to 39 in good health.

The V and J genes are TRBV4-3 and TRBJ1-1; perhaps TRBD1 as D (6 bases). Germline V gene lookup returns CDR1 LGHNA and CDR2 YSLEER. CDR3 size: 16 residues. Between the trimmed V and J ends, which lost 1 base and 0 bases, there was a span of 12 bases. The CDR3 region has the DNA TGCGCCAGCAGCCAAGCGGACAGTCCCATGAACACTGAAGCTTTCTTT. It specifies CASSQADSPMNTEAFF.

This clonotype was detected ten times or more. A clone one base away is much larger, so this may be a read error. The rearrangement uses TRBV28 and TRBJ1-5; D gene uncertain. Germline loops: CDR1 MDHEN, CDR2 SYDVKM. The CDR3 covers 14 residues. V was trimmed by 6 bases and J by 2 bases, leaving 11 bases between them. CDR3 DNA sequence: TGTGCCAGCAGGAACGGGTGGGGCAATCAGCCCCAGCATTTT. This encodes CASRNGWGNQPQHF.

The chain couples TRBV10-3 to TRBJ2-1; the match to TRBD2 covers 16 bases. The junction had 6 bases not matched to a gene; V was cut back by 3 bases and J by 7 bases. The CDR3 covers 17 residues. The V gene's germline CDR1 is ENHRY and CDR2 SYGVKD. CDR3: CAISELGTSGRGNEQFF. For the CDR3, the DNA is TGTGCCATCAGTGAATTAGGGACTAGCGGGAGGGGGAATGAGCAGTTCTTC.

This clonotype was counted many times. The rearrangement joins TRBV7-9 to TRBJ1-2, with a weak D call TRBD1 (5 bases). Trimming removed 5 bases at V and 8 bases at J, with 12 bases between. Germline V gene sequence: CDR1 SEHNR, CDR2 FQNEAQ (reference sequence). The CDR3 is 12 amino acids. The CDR3 loop reads CASSRDDGGYTF. The CDR3 nucleotides are TGTGCCAGCAGCAGGGACGACGGGGGCTACACCTTC.

This clonotype was detected only a few times. The chain has TRBV7-2 and TRBJ2-6; D unresolved. This CDR3 spans 14 amino acids. V was trimmed by 8 bases and J by 0 bases, leaving 8 bases between them. The germline V gene encodes CDR1 SGHTA and CDR2 FQGNSA. Here the CDR3 DNA reads TGTGCCAGCGCTGGCAGCTCTGGGGCCAACGTCCTGACTTTC. This gives the protein CASAGSSGANVLTF.

This clonotype appeared a few times. This chain joins TRBV5-1 and TRBJ1-4; no clear D. The CDR3 has 14 residues. With 6 bases removed from V and 5 bases from J, the gap between germline ends came to 14 bases. Germline CDR1 is SGHRS and CDR2 is YFSETQ. Written as DNA, the CDR3 is TGCGCCAGCAACAAAGGATTAGACAATGAAAAACTGTTTTTT. It codes for CASNKGLDNEKLFF.

This clonotype was picked up many times. This sequence joins TRBV12-3 or TRBV12-4 and TRBJ2-7; perhaps TRBD2 as D (6 bases). The CDR3 has 13 residues. With 6 bases removed from V and 3 bases from J, the gap between germline ends came to 12 bases. The CDR3: CASRSRDFYEQYF. Written as DNA, the CDR3 is TGTGCCAGCAGATCTCGGGACTTCTACGAGCAGTACTTC.

There are a few counts of this clonotype. The V call is TRBV12-3 or TRBV12-4, the J call TRBJ2-3; 9 bases are shared with TRBD2. Trimming at V came to 5 bases and at J to 1 base, leaving 16 bases not matched to a gene. The CDR3 is 19 residues long. The CDR3 region is CASSPLLGGGGSGTDTQYF. DNA of the CDR3: TGTGCCAGCAGTCCCCTCCTTGGCGGGGGGGGGAGTGGCACAGATACGCAGTATTTT.

The chain uses TRBV5-1 and TRBJ2-2; D could derive from TRBD1 or TRBD2 (7 bases each). The germline CDR1 and CDR2 sequences are SGHRS and YFSETQ. The CDR3 runs to 16 residues. Trimming cost V 5 bases and J 7 bases, with 21 bases left between them. The CDR3 nucleotides are TGCGCCAGCAGTCCAAGACAGGGAGGGATCGACGGGGAGCTGTTTTTT. Translated: CASSPRQGGIDGELFF.

The J gene is TRBJ1-2, the V gene TRBV28; D gene unclear. V lost 5 bases, J lost 1 base, and 8 bases lay in between. There are 13 residues in the CDR3. Germline lookup yields CDR1 MDHEN and CDR2 SYDVKM. The CDR3 bases are TGTGCCAGCAGTGGGGATCTTAACTATGGCTACACCTTC. Its translation: CASSGDLNYGYTF.

The chain employs TRBV7-9 and TRBJ2-1; TRBD2 matches 7 bases. The germline CDR1 and CDR2 sequences are SEHNR and FQNEAQ (reference sequence). The CDR3 sequence is 13 residues long. Trimming took 5 bases from V and 5 from J; bases not matched to a gene: 3. The CDR3, as DNA: TGTGCCAGCAGCCAGCGGGGCCACAATGAGCAGTTCTTC. It specifies CASSQRGHNEQFF.

The chain couples TRBV27 to TRBJ1-2, with no clear D. This CDR3 comprises 13 residues. Trimming left V 5 bases short and J 2 bases short, with 9 bases between. Germline V lookup: CDR1 MNHEY, CDR2 SMNVEV (reference sequence). The CDR3 here is CASSNSLNYGYTF. DNA for the CDR3: TGTGCCAGCAGTAATAGTCTGAACTATGGCTACACCTTC.

V usage is TRBV7-2 and J usage is TRBJ2-1; D possibly corresponds to TRBD1 (6 bases). The germline V gene encodes CDR1 SGHTA and CDR2 FQGNSA. With 4 bases removed from V and 10 bases from J, the gap between germline ends came to 11 bases. The CDR3 runs to 12 residues. The CDR3 sequence is CASSSIQGEQFF. CDR3 sequence (DNA): TGTGCCAGCAGCTCTATACAGGGCGAGCAGTTCTTC. Full variable domain (remainder filled in from reference TRBV7-2 and TRBJ2-1): GAGVSQSPSNKVTEKGKDVELRCDPISGHTALYWYRQSLGQGLEFLIYFQGNSAPDKSGLPSDRFSAERTGGSVSTLTIQRTQQEDSAVYLCASSSIQGEQFFGPGTRLTVL.

This clonotype has a count of ten or more. The rearrangement links TRBV10-3 to TRBJ2-7; D is possibly TRBD2 (6 bases). The V end was cut by 3 bases, the J end by 8 bases, with 14 bases between. There are 13 residues in the CDR3. Looked up from germline, CDR1 is ENHRY and CDR2 is SYGVKD. CDR3 DNA: TGTGCCATCAGTGAAGGCGGGGCCCCTAAGCAGTACTTC. Protein: CAISEGGAPKQYF.

This clonotype was counted once. This chain joins TRBV7-8 and TRBJ2-5; TRBD1 agrees at 7 bases. The CDR3 has 15 residues. The V segment lost 5 bases and the J segment 11 bases; nucleotides outside the gene matches: 17. Germline CDR1 and CDR2: SGHVS and FQNEAQ. This CDR3 reads CASSPYRGDTYVQYF. The CDR3 DNA follows: TGTGCCAGCAGCCCCTACAGGGGAGACACCTACGTGCAGTACTTC.

The CDR3 sequence: CASSLPDRDNEQYF. CDR3 nucleotides: TGTGCCAGCAGCCTTCCAGACAGGGACAACGAGCAGTACTTC. The V gene is TRBV5-6, the J gene TRBJ2-7, with 7 bases aligning to TRBD1. The CDR3 runs to 14 residues. The junction had 9 bases not matched to a gene; V was cut back by 4 bases and J by 5 bases. Germline CDR1 reads SGHDT; CDR2 reads YYEEEE. Together with reference TRBV5-6 and TRBJ2-7, the CDR3 gives the full variable domain: DAGVTQSPTHLIKTRGQQVTLRCSPKSGHDTVSWYQQALGQGPQFIFQYYEEEERQRGNFPDRFSGHQFPNYSSELNVNALLLGDSALYLCASSLPDRDNEQYFGPGTRLTVT.

This clonotype has only a few counts. The CDR3 nucleotides read TGTGCCAGCAGCTCTTGGTCAGGCAATCAGCCCCAGCATTTT. Its translation is CASSSWSGNQPQHF. The rearrangement uses TRBV5-6 and TRBJ1-5; D not resolved. Between the trimmed V and J ends, which lost 3 bases and 2 bases, there was a span of 9 bases. In germline, CDR1 is SGHDT, CDR2 YYEEEE. The CDR3 has 14 residues.

The CDR3 reads CASSLLGSTNTGELFF. The CDR3 region has the DNA TGTGCCAGCAGCTTATTAGGCAGTACGAACACCGGGGAGCTGTTTTTT. The rearrangement joins TRBV7-9 to TRBJ2-2; D is unresolved. The CDR3 sequence is 16 residues long. Germline CDR1 reads SEHNR; CDR2 reads FQNEAQ (reference sequence). With 2 bases removed from V and 0 bases from J, the gap between germline ends came to 10 bases.

This clonotype was detected only a few times. V usage is TRBV28 and J usage is TRBJ2-7, with D tentatively TRBD2 (7 bases). Deletions cut 5 bases from V and 6 bases from J, with 17 bases between. Germline CDR1 and CDR2: MDHEN and SYDVKM. The CDR3 length is 14 residues. CDR3 DNA sequence: TGTGCCAGCAGTCCGGGGGGCTTCCTTCCCGAGCAGTACTTC. Its translation: CASSPGGFLPEQYF.

This clonotype occurred a few times. The chain carries TRBV28 and TRBJ1-1; D remains unclear. The CDR3 runs to 15 residues. Trimming left V 5 bases short and J 3 bases short, with 16 bases between. Germline loops: CDR1 MDHEN, CDR2 SYDVKM. The CDR3 spells CASSALSPGHTEAFF. The CDR3 DNA reads as TGTGCCAGCAGTGCCCTCTCCCCTGGGCACACTGAAGCTTTCTTT.

V usage is TRBV14 and J usage is TRBJ1-2; 9 nucleotides agree with TRBD1. Germline V gene lookup returns CDR1 SGHDN and CDR2 FVKESK. The V segment lost 3 bases and the J segment 4 bases; nucleotides outside the gene matches: 3. This CDR3 region has 14 residues. CDR3 in DNA: TGTGCCAGCAGCCAGGGACAGGGAACCTATGGCTACACCTTC. Translated: CASSQGQGTYGYTF. The full variable domain, in which reference TRBV14 and TRBJ1-2 provide the parts outside the CDR3, is EAGVTQFPSHSVIEKGQTVTLRCDPISGHDNLYWYRRVMGKEIKFLLHFVKESKQDESGMPNNRFLAERTGGTYSTLKVQPAELEDSGVYFCASSQGQGTYGYTFGSGTRLTVV.

The genes are TRBV30 and TRBJ2-7, with TRBD2 matching 7 bases. CDR3 length equals 14 residues. V shed 2 bases and J 6 bases; nucleotides not matched to a gene: 10. Germline V gene sequence: CDR1 GTSNPN, CDR2 SVGIG (reference sequence). CDR3 loop: CAWSQKRDVVEQYF. In DNA, the CDR3 is TGTGCCTGGAGTCAAAAGCGGGACGTGGTCGAGCAGTACTTC.

The CDR3 protein is CSAYEPLDRKVNEQFF. The CDR3 bases are TGCAGTGCTTATGAACCGTTGGACAGGAAGGTGAATGAGCAGTTCTTC. The chain combines TRBV20-1 with TRBJ2-1, with TRBD1 matching over 7 bases. J was trimmed by 7 bases and V by 5 bases; bases with no gene match: 17. The CDR3 is 16 amino acids. Germline V CDR1 and CDR2: DFQATT, SNEGSKA (reference sequence).

In this sample, this clonotype turned up once. The J gene is TRBJ1-1, the V gene TRBV5-1; weak D call: TRBD1 (5 bases). In germline, CDR1 is SGHRS, CDR2 YFSETQ. V was cut by 2 bases and J by 6 bases, with 17 bases left in between. The CDR3 covers 15 residues. This CDR3 reads CASSFGAGPFSEAFF. The CDR3, as DNA: TGCGCCAGCAGCTTCGGGGCAGGTCCTTTCTCTGAAGCTTTCTTT.

V and J are TRBV28 and TRBJ2-3, with D possibly being TRBD2 (5 bases). Between the trimmed V and J ends, which lost 4 bases and 10 bases, there was a span of 18 bases. Germline-derived CDR1 and CDR2 are MDHEN and SYDVKM. The CDR3 sequence is 14 residues long. As DNA, the CDR3 is TGTGCCAGCAGTTCGGGCGGAGGACCCAAGTCGCAGTATTTT. This translates into CASSSGGGPKSQYF.

In this sample, this clonotype turned up a few times. The rearrangement joins TRBV5-1 to TRBJ2-1; a possible D gene is TRBD1 (6 bases). V was trimmed by 4 bases and J by 0 bases, leaving 14 bases between them. The germline V gene encodes CDR1 SGHRS and CDR2 YFSETQ. The CDR3 has 16 amino acids. CDR3 region: CASSTGQSGSYNEQFF. In DNA, the CDR3 is TGCGCCAGCAGCACCGGACAGTCAGGCTCCTACAATGAGCAGTTCTTC.

Regarding this clonotype: One junction end disagrees with the germline gene, perhaps due to a read error. The V and J genes are TRBV12-3 or TRBV12-4 and TRBJ2-6; 10 bases are shared with TRBD1. The CDR3 totals 18 residues. The CDR3 loop is CASSPWTGGGSGANVRTF. The CDR3 bases are TGTGCCAGCAGTCCTTGGACAGGGGGAGGCTCTGGGGCCAACGTCCGGACTTTC.

This clonotype has ten or more counts. The genes are TRBV6-6 and TRBJ1-2; weak D call: TRBD1 (6 bases). The V gene lost 2 bases and the J gene lost 6 bases, with 19 bases spanning the gap. Germline V lookup: CDR1 MNHNY, CDR2 SVGAGI (reference sequence). This CDR3 is 16 amino acids long. The CDR3 nucleotides read TGTGCCAGCAGTTACGGCCGTGGGCAGGGGCATGATGGCTACACCTTC. This gives the protein CASSYGRGQGHDGYTF.

The chain joins TRBV21-1 to TRBJ2-5. TRBV21-1 is tagged as a pseudogene. The CDR3 sequence is 15 residues long. The CDR3 DNA follows: TGTGCCAGCAGCAAAGCGGGACCCCATCGGGAGACCCAGTACTTC. The encoded protein is CASSKAGPHRETQYF.